This T cell receptor beta chain emerged from a study of STAT5B mutations in CD4+ large granular lymphocyte leukemia. Repertoires were generated with immunoSEQ multiplex PCR, while TCRdb's copy carries only in-frame clones and drops some. The sample consists of around 23,000 clones, more than 75% of them appearing once. The CDR3 has 15 amino acids. Per the germline V gene, CDR1 is MNHEY and CDR2 is SVGAGI. V gave up 7 bases and J gave up 6 bases; unmatched junction bases: 8. This chain uses TRBV6-5 with TRBJ2-1; 11 nucleotides match TRBD2. The sequencing sample was made of CD4+ T cells from blood buffy coats. The TCR originated in a human donor in good health. Here the CDR3 reads CASTINSGRANEQFF. The CDR3 DNA is TGTGCCAGCACCATTAATAGCGGGAGGGCCAATGAGCAGTTCTTC.